The clone carrying this TCR beta chain was counted at least ten times. Described time point: newly diagnosed GD, antithyroid drugs for less than 3 months. PBMCs were the source of the RNA used for TCR sequencing. These data originate in a study of regulatory T cells in long-lasting Graves disease. The V and J ends lost 1 base and 8 bases respectively, with 8 bases between them. This CDR3 has 13 amino acids. Arm-PCR of CDR3 regions and iRepertoire HTBI primers were the basis on which TCR beta libraries were built. TCRdb passed the multiplex PCR reads through MiXCR, listing each CDR3 protein once. The table shows 400,000 to 500,000 distinct CDR3 sequences, with less than 15% occurring only once. The sample also formed part of further work on T cells in Graves' hyperthyroidism and ophthalmopathy.

The chain links TRBV12-3 or TRBV12-4 to TRBJ1-4; D call uncertain. Sequences were derived from peripheral blood mononuclear cells (PBMCs), sampled at new diagnosis, from a patient treated with antithyroid drugs. This TCR was sampled from a woman aged 50 to 60 with Graves disease. The CDR3, as DNA: TGTGCCAGCAGTTTAGAGGTGGGGGAAAAACTGTTTTTT. The encoded protein is CASSLEVGEKLFF.